This T cell receptor (beta chain) came from a study of cytomegalovirus exposure and HLA in healthy donors. In the study overall: Unique TCR beta sequences numbering some 120 million came from 150 million to 200 million T cells in an earlier analysis. Study results and limitations: The Asian-associated ancestry cluster reportedly had fewer N-insertions than the roughly 670-donor mean in a later analysis. After further analysis at a later stage, under 20,000 TCR beta sequences were associated with HLA alleles at 0.05 false discovery rate.

This PCR relied on a set of 60 Vbeta primers and 13 Jbeta primers. Clones were read by immunoSEQ multiplex PCR, and TCRdb kept only the in-frame ones, dropping some. Here the sample spans around 90,000 clones, 85% being singletons. Donors consisted of healthy bone marrow donors. As concerns this clone: Antigen specificity is unknown.

The clonotype originates from a man aged 40-55 years in good health and CMV-seropositive. Sample: PBMCs.

This CDR3 reads CASSIEGLTYGYTF. CDR3 nucleotides: TGTGCCAGTAGTATTGAGGGTCTGACCTATGGCTACACCTTC. The chain recombines TRBV19 with TRBJ1-2; no clear D gene. The CDR3 has 14 residues. Germline CDR1 LNHDA, CDR2 SQIVND (reference sequence). Trimming shortened V by 3 bases and J by 4 bases, and 12 bases separated the two germline ends.